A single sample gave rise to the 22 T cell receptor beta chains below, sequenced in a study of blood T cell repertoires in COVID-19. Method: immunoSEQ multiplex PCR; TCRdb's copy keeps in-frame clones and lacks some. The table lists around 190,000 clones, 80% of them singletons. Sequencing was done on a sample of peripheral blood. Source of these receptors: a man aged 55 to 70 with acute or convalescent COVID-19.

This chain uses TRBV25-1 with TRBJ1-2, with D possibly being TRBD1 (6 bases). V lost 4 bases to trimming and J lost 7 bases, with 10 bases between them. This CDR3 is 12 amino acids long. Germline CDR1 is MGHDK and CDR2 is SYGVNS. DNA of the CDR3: TGTGCCAGCAGTGCAGGGGCCGGTGGCTACACCTTC. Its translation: CASSAGAGGYTF.

Here the CDR3 DNA reads TGTGCCATCAGTGAGAGGCAGGGGAACACTGAAGCTTTCTTT. Its protein is CAISERQGNTEAFF. The J gene is TRBJ1-1, the V gene TRBV10-3; D may be TRBD1 (5 bases). Germline V gene data show CDR1 as ENHRY and CDR2 as SYGVKD. The V and J ends lost 2 bases and 1 base respectively, with 8 bases between them. The CDR3 loop spans 14 amino acids.

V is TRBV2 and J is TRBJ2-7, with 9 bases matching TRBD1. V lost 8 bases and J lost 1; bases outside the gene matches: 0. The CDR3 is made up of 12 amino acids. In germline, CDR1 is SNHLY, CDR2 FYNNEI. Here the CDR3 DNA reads TGTGCCAGCGGACAGGGGTCCTACGAGCAGTACTTC. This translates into CASGQGSYEQYF.

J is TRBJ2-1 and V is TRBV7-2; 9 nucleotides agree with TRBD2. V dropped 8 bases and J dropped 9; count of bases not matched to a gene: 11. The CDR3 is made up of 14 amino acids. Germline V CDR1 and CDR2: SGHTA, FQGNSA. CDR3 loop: CASWMAGGRAEQFF. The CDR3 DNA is TGTGCCAGCTGGATGGCGGGGGGGCGCGCTGAGCAGTTCTTC.

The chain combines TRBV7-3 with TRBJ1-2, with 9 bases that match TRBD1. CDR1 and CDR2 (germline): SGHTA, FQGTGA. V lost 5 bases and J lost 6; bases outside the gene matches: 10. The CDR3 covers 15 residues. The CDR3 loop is CASSRTGTGQDGYTF. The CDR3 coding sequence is TGTGCCAGCAGCCGCACCGGGACAGGGCAGGATGGCTACACCTTC.

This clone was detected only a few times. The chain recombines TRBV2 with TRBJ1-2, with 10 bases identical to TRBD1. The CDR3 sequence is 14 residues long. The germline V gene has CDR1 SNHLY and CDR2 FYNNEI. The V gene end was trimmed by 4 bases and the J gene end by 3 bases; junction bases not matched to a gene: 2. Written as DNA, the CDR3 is TGTGCCAGCAGTGGGACAGGGGGACACTATGGCTACACCTTC. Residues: CASSGTGGHYGYTF. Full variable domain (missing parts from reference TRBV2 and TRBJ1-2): EPEVTQTPSHQVTQMGQEVILRCVPISNHLYFYWYRQILGQKVEFLVSFYNNEISEKSEIFDDQFSVERPDGSNFTLKIRSTKLEDSAMYFCASSGTGGHYGYTFGSGTRLTVV.

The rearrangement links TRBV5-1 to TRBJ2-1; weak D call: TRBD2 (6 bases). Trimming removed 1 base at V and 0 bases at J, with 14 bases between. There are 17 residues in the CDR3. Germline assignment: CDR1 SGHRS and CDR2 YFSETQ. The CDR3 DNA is TGCGCCAGCAGCTTGAAGGCTAGCGTTAGCTCCTACAATGAGCAGTTCTTC. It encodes CASSLKASVSSYNEQFF.

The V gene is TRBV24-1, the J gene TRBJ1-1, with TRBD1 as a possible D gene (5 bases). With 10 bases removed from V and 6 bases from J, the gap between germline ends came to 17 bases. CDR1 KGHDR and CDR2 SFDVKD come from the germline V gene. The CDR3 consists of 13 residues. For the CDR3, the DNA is TGTGCCACGGACGACGGAGGGGTGCCTGAAGCTTTCTTT. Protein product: CATDDGGVPEAFF.

CDR3 sequence: CASSIGGGTGNTIYF. CDR3 nucleotides: TGTGCCAGTAGTATCGGTGGGGGGACTGGAAACACCATATATTTT. The chain has TRBV19 and TRBJ1-3, with D perhaps TRBD1 (5 bases). The germline gives CDR1 LNHDA, CDR2 SQIVND (reference sequence). The CDR3 totals 15 residues. V lost 3 bases to trimming and J lost 2 bases, with 11 bases between them. Variable domain in full (rest from reference TRBV19 and TRBJ1-3): DGGITQSPKYLFRKEGQNVTLSCEQNLNHDAMYWYRQDPGQGLRLIYYSQIVNDFQKGDIAEGYSVSREKKESFPLTVTSAQKNPTAFYLCASSIGGGTGNTIYFGEGSWLTVV.

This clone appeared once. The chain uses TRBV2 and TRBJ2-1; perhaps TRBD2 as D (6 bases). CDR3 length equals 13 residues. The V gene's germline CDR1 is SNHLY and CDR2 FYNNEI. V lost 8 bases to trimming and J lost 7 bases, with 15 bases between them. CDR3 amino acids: CASLGGTKNEQFF. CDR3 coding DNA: TGTGCCAGCTTGGGCGGGACCAAAAATGAGCAGTTCTTC.

In DNA form, the CDR3 reads TGTGCCACCAGTGATTCACGAAGCGGGGGGGTGGCAGATACGCAGTATTTT. Residues: CATSDSRSGGVADTQYF. This chain links TRBV24-1 with TRBJ2-3; 10 nucleotides agree with TRBD2. The CDR3 sequence is 17 residues long. Germline V gene lookup returns CDR1 KGHDR and CDR2 SFDVKD. The V segment lost 2 bases and the J segment 4 bases; nucleotides outside the gene matches: 8.

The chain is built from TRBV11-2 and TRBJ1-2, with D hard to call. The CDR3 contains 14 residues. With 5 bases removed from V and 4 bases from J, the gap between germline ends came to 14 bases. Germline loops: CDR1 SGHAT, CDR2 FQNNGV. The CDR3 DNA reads TGTGCCAGCAGCCCGCGGGCCACCCCCTATGGCTACACCTTC. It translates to CASSPRATPYGYTF.

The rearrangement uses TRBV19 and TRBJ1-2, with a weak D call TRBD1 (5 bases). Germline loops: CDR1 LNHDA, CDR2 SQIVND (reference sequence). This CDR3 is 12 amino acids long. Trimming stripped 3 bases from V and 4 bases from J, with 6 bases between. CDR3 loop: CASSITGYGYTF. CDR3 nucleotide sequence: TGTGCCAGTAGTATCACAGGCTATGGCTACACCTTC.

CDR3 sequence reads: CSASSNTEAFF. CDR3 in DNA: TGCAGTGCTAGCTCGAACACTGAAGCTTTCTTT. The rearrangement uses TRBV20-1 and TRBJ1-1; D gene unclear. Per germline, CDR1 DFQATT and CDR2 SNEGSKA (reference sequence). V shed 3 bases and J shed 1 base, with 3 bases lying between them. The CDR3 totals 11 residues.

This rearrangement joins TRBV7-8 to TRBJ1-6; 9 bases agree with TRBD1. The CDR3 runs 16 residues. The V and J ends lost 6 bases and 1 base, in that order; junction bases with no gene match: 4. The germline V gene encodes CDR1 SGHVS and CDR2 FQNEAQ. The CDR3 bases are TGTGCCAGCAGAAAGGACAGGGGTTCCTATAATTCACCCCTCCACTTT. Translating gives CASRKDRGSYNSPLHF.

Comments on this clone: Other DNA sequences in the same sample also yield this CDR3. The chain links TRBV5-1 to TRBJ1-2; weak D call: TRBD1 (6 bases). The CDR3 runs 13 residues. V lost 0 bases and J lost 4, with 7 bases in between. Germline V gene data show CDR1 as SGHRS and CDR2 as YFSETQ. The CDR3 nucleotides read TGCGCCAGCAGCTTGGGGACAGCCTATGGCTACACCTTC. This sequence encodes CASSLGTAYGYTF.

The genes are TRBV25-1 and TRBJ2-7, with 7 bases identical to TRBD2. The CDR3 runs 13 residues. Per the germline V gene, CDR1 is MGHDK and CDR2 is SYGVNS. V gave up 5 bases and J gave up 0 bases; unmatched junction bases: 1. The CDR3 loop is CASSRTSSYEQYF. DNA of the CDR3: TGTGCCAGCAGTAGGACTAGCTCCTACGAGCAGTACTTC.

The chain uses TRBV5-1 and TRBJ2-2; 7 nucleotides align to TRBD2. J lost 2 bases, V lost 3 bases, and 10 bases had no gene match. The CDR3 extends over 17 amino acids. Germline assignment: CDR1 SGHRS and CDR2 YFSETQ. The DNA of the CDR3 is TGCGCCAGCAGCTCCCCGAGGGGCGGGAGTAACACCGGGGAGCTGTTTTTT. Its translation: CASSSPRGGSNTGELFF.

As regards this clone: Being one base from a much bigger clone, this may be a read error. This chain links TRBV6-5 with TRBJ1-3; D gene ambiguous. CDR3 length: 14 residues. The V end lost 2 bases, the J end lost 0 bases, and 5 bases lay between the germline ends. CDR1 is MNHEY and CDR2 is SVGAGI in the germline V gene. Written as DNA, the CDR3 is TGTGCCAGCAGTTACGCCAGCTCTGGAAACACCATATATTTT. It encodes CASSYASSGNTIYF.

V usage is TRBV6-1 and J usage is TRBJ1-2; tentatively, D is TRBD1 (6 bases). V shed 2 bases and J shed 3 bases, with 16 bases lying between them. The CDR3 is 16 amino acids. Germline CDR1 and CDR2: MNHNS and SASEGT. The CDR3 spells CASSETFSQGHYGYTF. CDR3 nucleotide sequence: TGTGCCAGCAGTGAAACTTTTTCACAGGGCCACTATGGCTACACCTTC.

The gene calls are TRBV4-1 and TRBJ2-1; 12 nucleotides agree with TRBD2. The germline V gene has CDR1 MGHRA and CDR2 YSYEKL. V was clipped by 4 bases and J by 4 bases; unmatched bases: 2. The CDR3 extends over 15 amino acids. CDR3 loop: CASSPSGGDYNEQFF. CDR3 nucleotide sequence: TGCGCCAGCAGCCCTAGCGGGGGGGATTACAATGAGCAGTTCTTC.

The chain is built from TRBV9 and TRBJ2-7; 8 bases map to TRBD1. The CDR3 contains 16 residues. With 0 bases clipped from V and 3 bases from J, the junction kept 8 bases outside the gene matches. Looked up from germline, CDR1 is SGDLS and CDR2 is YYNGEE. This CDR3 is CASSVGSQGAYYEQYF. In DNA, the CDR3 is TGTGCCAGCAGCGTAGGTTCCCAGGGGGCGTACTACGAGCAGTACTTC.